The entry that follows covers one TCR beta chain sequence. Its target is not known. The CDR3 sequence is 16 residues long. Germline-derived CDR1 and CDR2 are SGDLS and YYNGEE. Trimming shortened V by 3 bases and J by 8 bases, and 18 bases separated the two germline ends. The data were obtained in a study of STAT5B mutations in CD4+ large granular lymphocyte leukemia. Overall study results and limits: Compared with healthy controls (2/35), patient top clones favored TRBV06 (8/27). Without putative leukemic clones, patient CD4-sorted repertoires remained more clonal than healthy CD4+ repertoires. Main leukemic clonotypes were patient-specific, but roughly 25% appeared at low frequency elsewhere.

The survey-level immunoSEQ assay was used. Using immunoSEQ multiplex PCR, the repertoire was profiled, and TCRdb retains in-frame clones only, with some absent. The data show 30,000 to 40,000 clones, 70% to 90% seen once. V gene TRBV9 combines with J gene TRBJ1-6, with a weak D call TRBD1 (5 bases). Sequencing was performed on CD4+ T cells from blood buffy coats. This receptor was obtained from a human donor in good health. The CDR3, as DNA: TGTGCCAGCAGCGCAACAATAGGGGCTTACGATTCACCCCTCCACTTT. It codes for CASSATIGAYDSPLHF.